This T cell receptor beta chain comes out of a study of T cell repertoires in cytomegalovirus infection. Turning to the study itself: Signatures in public TCR beta sequences pointed to both CMV infection and matching HLA type.

As regards this clonotype: What it binds is unknown.

TCRdb reanalysed the reads using MiXCR and keeps one entry per CDR3 protein. This sample has about 180,000 distinct CDR3 sequences; less than 25% occur once, and the top ten carry under 30%. The CDR3 runs to 13 residues. CDR1 SEHNR and CDR2 FQNEAQ come from the germline V gene (reference sequence). V lost 5 bases, J lost 5 bases, and 2 bases stayed unmatched. Sequenced here: CD8+ T cells from cultured PBMCs, sampled from culture after CMV antigen stimulation. The chain couples TRBV7-9 to TRBJ2-1; TRBD1 agrees at 8 bases. This clonotype was sampled from a human donor in good health (CMV status not recorded). Some clones in this sample may be carry-over from other donors' samples. The CDR3 nucleotides read TGTGCCAGCAGCGAGACAGGGGACAATGAGCAGTTCTTC. It codes for CASSETGDNEQFF. Drawing the rest from reference TRBV7-9 and TRBJ2-1, the complete variable domain is DTGVSQNPRHKITKRGQNVTFRCDPISEHNRLYWYRQTLGQGPEFLTYFQNEAQLEKSRLLSDRFSAERPKGSFSTLEIQRTEQGDSAMYLCASSETGDNEQFFGPGTRLTVL.